This TCR beta chain stems from a study of OX40 agonist ivuxolimab in advanced cancers. In germline, CDR1 is SEHNR, CDR2 FQNEAQ (reference sequence). The J segment lost 5 bases and the V segment lost 5 bases, leaving 8 bases of the junction unmatched. This CDR3 spans 14 amino acids. TCRdb's table, derived via immunoSEQ multiplex PCR, lists solely in-frame clones and lacks some. Among 70,000 or so clones listed, 85% were seen once. The receptor was derived from an adult with an advanced solid tumor such as melanoma, head and neck, liver or kidney cancer. The chain is built from TRBV7-9 and TRBJ2-7; 8 bases are shared with TRBD1. The sample here was CD4+ or CD8+ T cells sorted from blood, taken in a trial of the OX40 agonist ivuxolimab. This CDR3 reads CASSPQGEKNEQYF. The CDR3, as DNA: TGTGCCAGCAGCCCACAGGGGGAGAAGAACGAGCAGTACTTC.